This is a list of T cell receptor beta chains from one sample in a study of molecular identifiers for immune sequencing clone quantification. TCRdb independently ran MiXCR on the PCR reads; one entry per CDR3 protein. The data show tens of thousands of distinct CDR3 sequences, around 20% seen once. Source material: naive CD8+ T cells from blood, with Jurkat cell RNA spiked in. The receptors shown here come from a human donor in good health. Some libraries in this study had Jurkat cell RNA spiked in. Each CDR3 is given without its conserved first and last residue. The D gene is left open where the match is weak.

V gene: TRBV20-1
D gene: -
J gene: TRBJ1-1
CDR3 protein: SARGEGRSTGGTEAF

V gene: TRBV27
D gene: -
J gene: TRBJ2-3
CDR3 protein: ASSTMTLGPLSTDAQY

V gene: TRBV6-5
D gene: TRBD1
J gene: TRBJ2-3
CDR3 protein: ASSAWTGEADTQY

V gene: TRBV5-5
D gene: -
J gene: TRBJ1-1
CDR3 protein: ASSPRWGSTEAF

V gene: TRBV4-1
D gene: -
J gene: TRBJ1-2
CDR3 protein: ASSQGPWVGENYGYT

V gene: TRBV29-1
D gene: -
J gene: TRBJ2-2
CDR3 protein: SVEGHRGLF

V gene: TRBV11-3
D gene: TRBD2
J gene: TRBJ2-1
CDR3 protein: ASSPGVAGNNEQF

V gene: TRBV19
D gene: -
J gene: TRBJ2-2
CDR3 protein: ASSIWETAGTGELF

V gene: TRBV5-1
D gene: TRBD1
J gene: TRBJ1-1
CDR3 protein: ASSTSTGLDTEAF

V gene: TRBV24-1
D gene: -
J gene: TRBJ1-1
CDR3 protein: ATSDGGPEAF